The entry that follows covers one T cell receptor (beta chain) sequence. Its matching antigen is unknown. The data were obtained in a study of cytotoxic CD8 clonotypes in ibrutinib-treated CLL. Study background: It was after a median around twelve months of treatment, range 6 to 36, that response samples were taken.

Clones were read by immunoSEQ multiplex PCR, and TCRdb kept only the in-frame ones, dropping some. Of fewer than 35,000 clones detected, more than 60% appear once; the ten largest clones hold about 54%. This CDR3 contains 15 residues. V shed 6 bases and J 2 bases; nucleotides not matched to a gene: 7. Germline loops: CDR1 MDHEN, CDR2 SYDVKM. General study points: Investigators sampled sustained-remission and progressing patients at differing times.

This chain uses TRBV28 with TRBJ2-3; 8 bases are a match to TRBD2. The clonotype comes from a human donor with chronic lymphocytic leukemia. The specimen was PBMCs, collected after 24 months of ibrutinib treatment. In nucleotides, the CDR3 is TGTGCCAGCAGATCAGCGGGGGCGATCACAGATACGCAGTATTTT. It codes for CASRSAGAITDTQYF.